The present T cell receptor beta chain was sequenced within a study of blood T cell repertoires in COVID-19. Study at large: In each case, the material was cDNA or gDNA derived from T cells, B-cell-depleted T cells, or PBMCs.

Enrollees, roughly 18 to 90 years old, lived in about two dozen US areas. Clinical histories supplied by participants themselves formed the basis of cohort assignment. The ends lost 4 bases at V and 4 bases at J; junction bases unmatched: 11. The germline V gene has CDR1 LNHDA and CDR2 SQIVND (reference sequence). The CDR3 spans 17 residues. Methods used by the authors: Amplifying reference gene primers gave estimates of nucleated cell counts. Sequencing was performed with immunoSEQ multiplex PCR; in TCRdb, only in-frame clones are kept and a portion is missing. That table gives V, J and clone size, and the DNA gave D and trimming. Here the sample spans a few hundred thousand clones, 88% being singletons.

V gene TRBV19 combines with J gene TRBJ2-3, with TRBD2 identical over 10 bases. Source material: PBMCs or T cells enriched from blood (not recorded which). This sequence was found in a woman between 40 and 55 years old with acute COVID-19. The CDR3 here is CASSSLAGLALADTQYF. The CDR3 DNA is TGTGCCAGTAGTAGCCTTGCGGGACTAGCGTTGGCAGATACGCAGTATTTT. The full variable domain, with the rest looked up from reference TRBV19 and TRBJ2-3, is DGGITQSPKYLFRKEGQNVTLSCEQNLNHDAMYWYRQDPGQGLRLIYYSQIVNDFQKGDIAEGYSVSREKKESFPLTVTSAQKNPTAFYLCASSSLAGLALADTQYFGPGTRLTVL.